These T cell receptor beta chains were read from a single sample in a study of blood T cells in healthy people across ages. TCRdb called the 5' RACE reads again in MiXCR, with one record for every CDR3 protein. The sample includes 500,000 to 650,000 distinct CDR3 sequences, approximately 26% of them seen just once. The same sample was also used in a study of T cells of mothers and their children.

The specimen sequenced was blood. The receptors here all came from a boy aged 2 to 9 in good health. Both conserved end residues are part of each CDR3. A D gene is named only where the DNA matches it firmly. Not every row has a clone size; where given, it reads once, few, many or a size class.

j_call: TRBJ1-1
v_call: TRBV6-2/TRBV6-3
clone_size: NA
d_call: NA
cdr3_nt: TGTGCCAGCAGTTACTCGGTGGAGTGGGGCATGAACACTGAAGCTTTCTTT
cdr3_aa: CASSYSVEWGMNTEAFF

j_call: TRBJ2-5
v_call: TRBV7-9
clone_size: few
d_call: NA
cdr3_nt: TGTGCCAGCAGCTACCCTCCCGAGGAGACCCAGTACTTC
cdr3_aa: CASSYPPEETQYF

j_call: TRBJ2-2
v_call: TRBV20-1
clone_size: NA
d_call: NA
cdr3_nt: TGCAGTGCTAGACTAGCGACCACCGGGGAGCTGTTTTTT
cdr3_aa: CSARLATTGELFF

j_call: TRBJ2-1
v_call: TRBV11-2
clone_size: NA
d_call: TRBD2
cdr3_nt: TGTGCCAGCAGCTTAGGGGCGGGAGGGGCGGACAATGAGCAGTTCTTC
cdr3_aa: CASSLGAGGADNEQFF

j_call: TRBJ1-2
v_call: TRBV7-9
clone_size: NA
d_call: NA
cdr3_nt: TGTGCCAGCAGCTTTCTCGGGGTTGGCTACACCTTC
cdr3_aa: CASSFLGVGYTF

j_call: TRBJ2-5
v_call: TRBV6-4
clone_size: few
d_call: TRBD1
cdr3_nt: TGTGCCAGCAGCCCCGGGCCCGGACAGGGCCAAGAGACCCAGTACTTC
cdr3_aa: CASSPGPGQGQETQYF

j_call: TRBJ2-5
v_call: TRBV7-9
clone_size: NA
d_call: TRBD1
cdr3_nt: TGTGCCAGCAGCTTAGCGGACAGGGGGCCCGAAGAGACCCAGTACTTC
cdr3_aa: CASSLADRGPEETQYF

j_call: TRBJ1-2
v_call: TRBV30
clone_size: NA
d_call: NA
cdr3_nt: TGTGCCTGGAGTAACAGTCTTACTTACGGCTACACCTTC
cdr3_aa: CAWSNSLTYGYTF

j_call: TRBJ2-7
v_call: TRBV3-1
clone_size: NA
d_call: TRBD2
cdr3_nt: TGTGCCAGCAGCTACGGAGGACTAGCGGGGGCCCAGGAGCAGTACTTC
cdr3_aa: CASSYGGLAGAQEQYF

j_call: TRBJ2-5
v_call: TRBV19
clone_size: NA
d_call: NA
cdr3_nt: TGTGCCAGTAGTATCACAGAGCAGCGGGAGACCCAGTACTTC
cdr3_aa: CASSITEQRETQYF

j_call: TRBJ2-7
v_call: TRBV10-3
clone_size: few
d_call: TRBD1
cdr3_nt: TGTGCCATCAGTGAGGCCGGACAGGGGAGCCACGAGCAGTACTTC
cdr3_aa: CAISEAGQGSHEQYF

j_call: TRBJ1-4
v_call: TRBV7-2
clone_size: NA
d_call: NA
cdr3_nt: TGTGCCAGCAGCTTAGCCTGGGGTGGAGAACTGTTTTTT
cdr3_aa: CASSLAWGGELFF

j_call: TRBJ1-1
v_call: TRBV12-3/TRBV12-4
clone_size: NA
d_call: NA
cdr3_nt: TGTGCCAGCAGTGACTCGGACAGTACCACTGAAACTTTCTTT
cdr3_aa: CASSDSDSTTETFF

j_call: TRBJ2-3
v_call: TRBV5-6
clone_size: few
d_call: TRBD2
cdr3_nt: TGTGCCAGCAGCTTGGGGTTAGGATGGCTAGCGGCAGATACGCAGTATTTT
cdr3_aa: CASSLGLGWLAADTQYF

j_call: TRBJ1-1
v_call: TRBV12-3/TRBV12-4
clone_size: few
d_call: NA
cdr3_nt: TGTGCCAGCAGCCCCACTCTGAACACTGAAGCTTTCTTT
cdr3_aa: CASSPTLNTEAFF

j_call: TRBJ2-3
v_call: TRBV6-5
clone_size: few
d_call: NA
cdr3_nt: TGTGCCAGCAGTTCGGGACTCCGGTGGTATTTT
cdr3_aa: CASSSGLRWYF

j_call: TRBJ2-5
v_call: TRBV3-1
clone_size: NA
d_call: NA
cdr3_nt: TGTGACAGCAGCCAAGAACGACTAAACCAAGAGACCCAGTACTTC
cdr3_aa: CDSSQERLNQETQYF

j_call: TRBJ2-3
v_call: TRBV11-2
clone_size: few
d_call: NA
cdr3_nt: TGTGCCAGCAGCTTTGGGTTATCGGATACGCAGTATTTT
cdr3_aa: CASSFGLSDTQYF

j_call: TRBJ2-1
v_call: TRBV7-9
clone_size: NA
d_call: NA
cdr3_nt: TGTGCCAGCAGTCTATCTAAGGAATTTAGTGAGCAGTTCTTC
cdr3_aa: CASSLSKEFSEQFF

j_call: TRBJ2-5
v_call: TRBV10-3
clone_size: many
d_call: TRBD2
cdr3_nt: TGTGCCATCAGCCCGGCGCGGGGGGACCAGGAGACCCAGTACTTC
cdr3_aa: CAISPARGDQETQYF

j_call: TRBJ2-3
v_call: TRBV12-3/TRBV12-4
clone_size: few
d_call: NA
cdr3_nt: TGTGCCAGCAGTGGGGGAGATACGCAGTATTTT
cdr3_aa: CASSGGDTQYF

j_call: TRBJ2-5
v_call: TRBV20-1
clone_size: NA
d_call: NA
cdr3_nt: TGCAGTGCTAGAGGAGAGGACATGGCGTACTTC
cdr3_aa: CSARGEDMAYF

j_call: TRBJ1-1
v_call: TRBV27
clone_size: NA
d_call: NA
cdr3_nt: TGTGCCAGCAGCCAAGAGTTATCCTTGAACACTGAAGCTTTCTTT
cdr3_aa: CASSQELSLNTEAFF

j_call: TRBJ2-2
v_call: TRBV7-2
clone_size: NA
d_call: NA
cdr3_nt: TGTGCCAGCAGCTTAGGCTTCGGACTGGTCAACACCGGGGAGCTGTTTTTT
cdr3_aa: CASSLGFGLVNTGELFF

j_call: TRBJ1-3
v_call: TRBV5-1
clone_size: NA
d_call: NA
cdr3_nt: TGCGCCAGCAGCTTGGCCGGGGTCGCCTCTGGAAACACCATATATTTT
cdr3_aa: CASSLAGVASGNTIYF

j_call: TRBJ1-1
v_call: TRBV2
clone_size: NA
d_call: TRBD1
cdr3_nt: TGTGCCAGCAGGGGACAGGGGTCGGACACCGAAGCTTTCTTT
cdr3_aa: CASRGQGSDTEAFF

j_call: TRBJ2-5
v_call: TRBV30
clone_size: NA
d_call: TRBD2
cdr3_nt: TGTGCCTGGAGTGTCACGGGTTTCGCGACTAGCGGGGGGTACCAAGAGACCCAGTACTTC
cdr3_aa: CAWSVTGFATSGGYQETQYF

j_call: TRBJ2-7
v_call: TRBV3-1
clone_size: NA
d_call: NA
cdr3_nt: TGTGCCAGCAGCCACAGGCAGGCCCCATACGAGCAGTACTTC
cdr3_aa: CASSHRQAPYEQYF

j_call: TRBJ2-4
v_call: TRBV3-1
clone_size: NA
d_call: NA
cdr3_nt: TGTGCCAGCAGCCAACCGGGACTAGCCAAAAACATTCAGTACTTC
cdr3_aa: CASSQPGLAKNIQYF

j_call: TRBJ2-3
v_call: TRBV5-1
clone_size: few
d_call: TRBD1
cdr3_nt: TGCGCCAGCAGCTTGGGACAGGGCCCAGATACGCAGTATTTT
cdr3_aa: CASSLGQGPDTQYF

j_call: TRBJ1-4
v_call: TRBV20-1
clone_size: few
d_call: NA
cdr3_nt: TGCAGTGGTCATAGGGGGAGCGATGAAAAACTGTTTTTT
cdr3_aa: CSGHRGSDEKLFF

j_call: TRBJ2-1
v_call: TRBV27
clone_size: NA
d_call: TRBD2
cdr3_nt: TGTGCCAGCAGTTTAACCGGGACTAGCGGGAATGAGCAGTTCTTC
cdr3_aa: CASSLTGTSGNEQFF

j_call: TRBJ2-7
v_call: TRBV18
clone_size: NA
d_call: NA
cdr3_nt: TGTGCCAGCTCACCGGGTTCCAGCCCCTACGAGCAGTACTTC
cdr3_aa: CASSPGSSPYEQYF

j_call: TRBJ2-1
v_call: TRBV5-1
clone_size: few
d_call: TRBD2
cdr3_nt: TGCGCCAGCATGAAGGGCGGGAGTTGGGATGAGCAGTTCTTC
cdr3_aa: CASMKGGSWDEQFF

j_call: TRBJ2-7
v_call: TRBV27
clone_size: NA
d_call: TRBD2
cdr3_nt: TGTGCCAGCAGTTTGGGCGGGAGGGGATCCTACGAGCAGTACTTC
cdr3_aa: CASSLGGRGSYEQYF

j_call: TRBJ1-4
v_call: TRBV4-3
clone_size: NA
d_call: TRBD1
cdr3_nt: TGCGCCAGCAGCCAGCGGTGGGGCAGGGGGCTTTTGGAGGCGACTAATGAAAAACTGTTTTTT
cdr3_aa: CASSQRWGRGLLEATNEKLFF

j_call: TRBJ2-7
v_call: TRBV10-3
clone_size: NA
d_call: TRBD1
cdr3_nt: TGTGCCATCAGTGGACAGGGGGCTTACCACGAGCAGTACTTC
cdr3_aa: CAISGQGAYHEQYF

j_call: TRBJ2-6
v_call: TRBV5-1
clone_size: NA
d_call: TRBD1
cdr3_nt: TGCGCCGGCAGCTTCCTTCCTTCCGGGACAGGGGATTCTGGGGCCAACGTCCTGACTTTC
cdr3_aa: CAGSFLPSGTGDSGANVLTF

j_call: TRBJ2-1
v_call: TRBV11-2
clone_size: few
d_call: TRBD2
cdr3_nt: TGTGCCAGCATCCTCGGACTAGCGGGCGCAAATGAGCAGTTCTTC
cdr3_aa: CASILGLAGANEQFF

j_call: TRBJ2-5
v_call: TRBV30
clone_size: few
d_call: TRBD2
cdr3_nt: TGTGCCTGGAGTCGCGACGGAGTGCGGGGGAGGCTAGTTCAGACCCAGTACTTC
cdr3_aa: CAWSRDGVRGRLVQTQYF

j_call: TRBJ1-1
v_call: TRBV7-2
clone_size: NA
d_call: NA
cdr3_nt: TGTGCCAGCAGCACAACTTCAGTGAACACTGAAGCTTTCTTT
cdr3_aa: CASSTTSVNTEAFF

j_call: TRBJ2-4
v_call: TRBV6-1
clone_size: NA
d_call: NA
cdr3_nt: TGTGCCAGCAGTCCCGCCGAGGGGGGGTGGTCCGCCAAAAACATTCAGTACTTC
cdr3_aa: CASSPAEGGWSAKNIQYF

j_call: TRBJ2-1
v_call: TRBV24-1
clone_size: few
d_call: TRBD2
cdr3_nt: TGTGCCACCAGTGATTTGAGCGGGAGGGCCTACAATGAGCAGTTCTTC
cdr3_aa: CATSDLSGRAYNEQFF

j_call: TRBJ2-4
v_call: TRBV10-3
clone_size: once
d_call: TRBD2
cdr3_nt: TGTGCCATCAGTGCGGGACTATTAGCCAAAAACATTCAGTACTTC
cdr3_aa: CAISAGLLAKNIQYF

j_call: TRBJ2-1
v_call: TRBV12-3/TRBV12-4
clone_size: NA
d_call: NA
cdr3_nt: TGTGCCAGCAGTCACGGGCCTGACAATGAGCAGTTCTTC
cdr3_aa: CASSHGPDNEQFF

j_call: TRBJ2-1
v_call: TRBV7-2
clone_size: NA
d_call: NA
cdr3_nt: TGTGCCAGCAGCTTAGCTACCACCTACAATGAGCAGTTCTTC
cdr3_aa: CASSLATTYNEQFF

j_call: TRBJ2-5
v_call: TRBV30
clone_size: few
d_call: NA
cdr3_nt: TGTGCCTGGACCCTGTTGGACGGAGGTACCCAGTACTTC
cdr3_aa: CAWTLLDGGTQYF

j_call: TRBJ2-5
v_call: TRBV6-5
clone_size: few
d_call: NA
cdr3_nt: TGTGCCAGCAGTTACTCGAAGAAGCGGCAAGAGACCCAGTACTTC
cdr3_aa: CASSYSKKRQETQYF

j_call: TRBJ1-2
v_call: TRBV7-9
clone_size: NA
d_call: NA
cdr3_nt: TGTGCCAGCAGCTTATCCTCCGAGGGCGGACGGGGCTACACCTTC
cdr3_aa: CASSLSSEGGRGYTF